The 24 T cell receptor beta chains in this list originate from one sample, sequenced in a study of cytomegalovirus exposure and HLA in healthy donors. Both 60 Vbeta primers and 13 Jbeta primers went into the PCR. Generated by immunoSEQ multiplex PCR, the TCRdb table keeps only in-frame clones and is missing some. The sample has roughly 150,000 clones, approximately 70% seen once. Source material: PBMCs. The source is a woman younger than 45 in good health and CMV-seronegative.

About this clone: This same CDR3 is encoded by further DNA sequences in the sample. The chain uses TRBV19 and TRBJ2-6; D is undetermined. V was cut by 8 bases and J by 0 bases, with 8 bases left in between. The CDR3 is 14 residues long. Germline assignment: CDR1 LNHDA and CDR2 SQIVND (reference sequence). The DNA for the CDR3 is TGTGCCAGTTGTGAGCGCTCTGGGGCCAACGTCCTGACTTTC. It is translated as CASCERSGANVLTF. The entire variable domain, with the rest obtained from reference TRBV19 and TRBJ2-6, is as follows: DGGITQSPKYLFRKEGQNVTLSCEQNLNHDAMYWYRQDPGQGLRLIYYSQIVNDFQKGDIAEGYSVSREKKESFPLTVTSAQKNPTAFYLCASCERSGANVLTFGAGSRLTVL.

The chain uses TRBV10-1 and TRBJ2-3; a weak D match, TRBD1 (7 bases). Germline V gene sequence: CDR1 WNHNN, CDR2 SYGVQD (reference sequence). This CDR3 comprises 13 residues. V lost 4 bases and J lost 9, with 14 bases in between. The CDR3 sequence is CASSGPQGGTQYF. The CDR3 nucleotides read TGCGCCAGCAGTGGCCCGCAGGGGGGAACGCAGTATTTT.

The chain has TRBV28 and TRBJ2-7; possibly TRBD2 for D (5 bases). Per the germline V gene, CDR1 is MDHEN and CDR2 is SYDVKM. V was cut by 5 bases and J by 3 bases, with 8 bases left in between. CDR3 length: 12 amino acids. CDR3 nucleotide sequence: TGTGCCAGCAGTCAAACTAGCTACGAGCAGTACTTC. Amino acids: CASSQTSYEQYF.

The rearrangement links TRBV9 to TRBJ2-7, with 8 bases fitting TRBD1. Germline CDR1 is SGDLS and CDR2 is YYNGEE. With 2 bases clipped from V and 5 bases from J, the junction kept 9 bases outside the gene matches. CDR3 size: 15 residues. The CDR3 spells CASSVRQGPGDEQYF. The CDR3 DNA sequence: TGTGCCAGCAGCGTCAGACAGGGGCCCGGGGACGAGCAGTACTTC.

The gene calls are TRBV28 and TRBJ1-1, with D perhaps TRBD1 (6 bases). CDR3 size: 13 residues. Trimming took off 5 bases at V and 2 bases at J, with 9 bases between the two ends. Per germline, CDR1 MDHEN and CDR2 SYDVKM. CDR3 loop: CASSPGTNTEAFF. The CDR3 DNA reads TGTGCCAGCAGTCCAGGGACAAACACTGAAGCTTTCTTT.

On this clone: At the DNA level, this CDR3 is encoded by other sequences in the same sample as well. The chain carries TRBV5-1 and TRBJ2-6; D is unclear. The V end was cut by 1 base, the J end by 0 bases, with 11 bases between. Germline CDR1 and CDR2: SGHRS and YFSETQ. The CDR3 consists of 17 residues. The CDR3 DNA sequence: TGCGCCAGCAGCTTGTCTCTACCAAGCTCTGGGGCCAACGTCCTGACTTTC. Amino acid sequence: CASSLSLPSSGANVLTF.

The V call is TRBV12-5, the J call TRBJ2-7; 10 nucleotides align to TRBD1. This CDR3 has 15 amino acids. V shed 6 bases and J 3 bases; nucleotides not matched to a gene: 8. Germline V gene data show CDR1 as LGHNT and CDR2 as FRNRAP. This chain's CDR3 is CASGNTGQGNYEQYF. CDR3 bases: TGTGCTAGTGGGAACACGGGACAGGGGAACTACGAGCAGTACTTC.

The chain combines TRBV7-2 with TRBJ1-2; 9 bases match TRBD1. The CDR3 is made up of 14 amino acids. V lost 6 bases and J lost 8; bases outside the gene matches: 10. The germline V gene has CDR1 SGHTA and CDR2 FQGNSA. The CDR3 DNA follows: TGTGCCAGCAGTGTCGACAGGGGGGCGGAGGGCTACACCTTC. It translates to CASSVDRGAEGYTF. Based on the CDR3 plus reference TRBV7-2 and TRBJ1-2, the full variable domain is GAGVSQSPSNKVTEKGKDVELRCDPISGHTALYWYRQSLGQGLEFLIYFQGNSAPDKSGLPSDRFSAERTGGSVSTLTIQRTQQEDSAVYLCASSVDRGAEGYTFGSGTRLTVV.

The V gene is TRBV6-5, the J gene TRBJ1-5; D is uncertain. Germline V gene lookup returns CDR1 MNHEY and CDR2 SVGAGI. The CDR3 contains 15 residues. V lost 0 bases and J 5 bases, leaving 11 bases between the germline ends. DNA of the CDR3: TGTGCCAGCAGTTACTCGGGTAATCAGGATCAGCCCCAGCATTTT. Translated, it gives CASSYSGNQDQPQHF.

The gene calls are TRBV18 and TRBJ2-5; D is uncertain. The CDR3 is 16 amino acids. V lost 3 bases and J lost 4, with 18 bases in between. The germline V gene has CDR1 KGHSH and CDR2 LQKENI. In DNA, the CDR3 is TGTGCCAGCTCACCCTACCCTACCGGTGCCCGAGAGACCCAGTACTTC. Translation: CASSPYPTGARETQYF. Full variable domain (remainder filled in from reference TRBV18 and TRBJ2-5): NAGVMQNPRHLVRRRGQEARLRCSPMKGHSHVYWYRQLPEEGLKFMVYLQKENIIDESGMPKERFSAEFPKEGPSILRIQQVVRGDSAAYFCASSPYPTGARETQYFGPGTRLLVL.

Only one count was recorded for this clone. The J gene is TRBJ2-7, the V gene TRBV6-6, with D perhaps matching TRBD1 (5 bases). Germline V CDR1 and CDR2: MNHNY, SVGAGI (reference sequence). The V gene lost 1 base and the J gene lost 0 bases, with 7 bases spanning the gap. This CDR3 contains 14 residues. For the CDR3, the DNA is TGTGCCAGCAGTTACTTGCAGGGCTCCTACGAGCAGTACGTC. It yields the protein CASSYLQGSYEQYV.

The V and J genes are TRBV30 and TRBJ2-1; the match to TRBD2 covers 11 bases. Per the germline V gene, CDR1 is GTSNPN and CDR2 is SVGIG (reference sequence). V lost 3 bases to trimming and J lost 4 bases; unmatched junction nucleotides: 8. This CDR3 contains 16 residues. For the CDR3, the DNA is TGTGCCTGGAGGGCTAGCGGGAGGCTCCTATACAATGAGCAGTTCTTC. As protein: CAWRASGRLLYNEQFF.

This clone was detected a few times. V usage is TRBV9 and J usage is TRBJ2-5, with D hard to call. This CDR3 is 13 amino acids long. Germline assignment: CDR1 SGDLS and CDR2 YYNGEE. V lost 0 bases, J lost 5 bases, and 8 bases lay in between. CDR3 region: CASSVGEFETQYF. CDR3 in DNA: TGTGCCAGCAGCGTAGGCGAATTCGAGACCCAGTACTTC.

The V call is TRBV28, the J call TRBJ2-1; 7 bases line up with TRBD2. Looked up from germline, CDR1 is MDHEN and CDR2 is SYDVKM. This CDR3 is built from 14 residues. Losses at the gene ends were 5 bases for V and 9 bases for J; bases not matched to a gene: 10. This CDR3 reads CASSPSPAGSEQFF. CDR3 sequence (DNA): TGTGCCAGCAGTCCCTCCCCAGCGGGGTCTGAGCAGTTCTTC.

The CDR3 DNA sequence: TGCGCCAGCAGCTGGGACAGCTATAATTCACCCCTCCACTTT. Translating it yields CASSWDSYNSPLHF. The gene calls are TRBV5-1 and TRBJ1-6, with TRBD1 matching over 7 bases. The V gene end was trimmed by 3 bases and the J gene end by 3 bases; junction bases not matched to a gene: 0. CDR1 and CDR2 from the germline V gene are SGHRS and YFSETQ. CDR3 length: 14 amino acids.

The chain joins TRBV5-6 to TRBJ1-1, with 11 bases that match TRBD1. Trimming cost V 0 bases and J 1 base; bases outside gene matches: 8. The CDR3 consists of 18 residues. Germline V lookup: CDR1 SGHDT, CDR2 YYEEEE. The CDR3: CASSLADRGLEKNTEAFF. CDR3 coding DNA: TGTGCCAGCAGCTTGGCGGACAGGGGGCTTGAAAAGAACACTGAAGCTTTCTTT.

The chain has TRBV9 and TRBJ1-1; 7 bases match TRBD1. The CDR3 extends over 14 amino acids. CDR1 is SGDLS, CDR2 YYNGEE, per germline. V lost 0 bases and J lost 8; bases outside the gene matches: 7. CDR3 protein: CASSVEGDSKEAFF. Written as DNA, the CDR3 is TGTGCCAGCAGCGTAGAGGGGGACAGCAAAGAAGCTTTCTTT.

This chain links TRBV9 with TRBJ2-2; 7 bases are a match to TRBD2. Germline CDR1 SGDLS, CDR2 YYNGEE. The CDR3 extends over 15 amino acids. The V and J ends lost 2 bases and 5 bases, in that order; junction bases with no gene match: 6. Here the CDR3 reads CASSVFAGDTGELFF. The CDR3 region has the DNA TGTGCCAGCAGCGTTTTCGCGGGAGATACCGGGGAGCTGTTTTTT.

The chain has TRBV28 and TRBJ1-3; TRBD1 is a possible D gene (5 bases). The V gene lost 7 bases and the J gene lost 4 bases, with 17 bases spanning the gap. CDR3 length: 15 amino acids. From germline, CDR1 is MDHEN and CDR2 SYDVKM. Here the CDR3 DNA reads TGTGCCAGCACCTATATGGACACGGAGGGAAACACCATATATTTT. The encoded protein is CASTYMDTEGNTIYF. The full variable domain, completed using reference TRBV28 and TRBJ1-3, is DVKVTQSSRYLVKRTGEKVFLECVQDMDHENMFWYRQDPGLGLRLIYFSYDVKMKEKGDIPEGYSVSREKKERFSLILESASTNQTSMYLCASTYMDTEGNTIYFGEGSWLTVV.

V and J are TRBV6-5 and TRBJ2-7; maybe TRBD2 (5 bases). Germline V gives CDR1 MNHEY, CDR2 SVGAGI. The ends were cut back, 0 bases at V and 2 bases at J, with 11 bases in the middle. The CDR3 covers 15 residues. In DNA form, the CDR3 reads TGTGCCAGCAGTTACTCGAGGGCGCAGACCTACGAGCAGTACTTC. This translates into CASSYSRAQTYEQYF.

The chain has TRBV4-1 and TRBJ1-5; 7 positions match TRBD1. Trimming took 2 bases from V and 5 from J; bases not matched to a gene: 9. Germline V gives CDR1 MGHRA, CDR2 YSYEKL. This CDR3 is 16 amino acids long. In DNA, the CDR3 is TGCGCCAGCAGCCAACCAAACAGGGGATCGGATCAGCCCCAGCATTTT. Its protein is CASSQPNRGSDQPQHF.

The table lists this clone with a few counts. The gene calls are TRBV28 and TRBJ1-2, with 9 bases identical to TRBD1. Germline V gene sequence: CDR1 MDHEN, CDR2 SYDVKM. V lost 8 bases and J lost 7; bases outside the gene matches: 20. CDR3 length: 17 residues. CDR3 DNA sequence: TGTGCCAGCGCGATATCCCCCCAACAGGGGGCAGTGGGTGGCTACACCTTC. Translating gives CASAISPQQGAVGGYTF.

This chain links TRBV2 with TRBJ1-1, with a possible D match to TRBD1 (6 bases). V lost 4 bases to trimming and J lost 11 bases, with 14 bases between them. The germline CDR1 and CDR2 sequences are SNHLY and FYNNEI. This CDR3 spans 12 amino acids. CDR3 coding DNA: TGTGCCAGCAGTGGGGGGCCAGGGGACGCTTTCTTT. It codes for CASSGGPGDAFF.

The chain is built from TRBV9 and TRBJ2-1; 8 bases line up with TRBD2. This CDR3 has 15 residues. In germline, CDR1 is SGDLS, CDR2 YYNGEE. V shed 0 bases and J 6 bases; nucleotides not matched to a gene: 5. CDR3 loop: CASSVVPGGGNEQFF. In DNA, the CDR3 is TGTGCCAGCAGCGTAGTACCGGGAGGGGGCAATGAGCAGTTCTTC.